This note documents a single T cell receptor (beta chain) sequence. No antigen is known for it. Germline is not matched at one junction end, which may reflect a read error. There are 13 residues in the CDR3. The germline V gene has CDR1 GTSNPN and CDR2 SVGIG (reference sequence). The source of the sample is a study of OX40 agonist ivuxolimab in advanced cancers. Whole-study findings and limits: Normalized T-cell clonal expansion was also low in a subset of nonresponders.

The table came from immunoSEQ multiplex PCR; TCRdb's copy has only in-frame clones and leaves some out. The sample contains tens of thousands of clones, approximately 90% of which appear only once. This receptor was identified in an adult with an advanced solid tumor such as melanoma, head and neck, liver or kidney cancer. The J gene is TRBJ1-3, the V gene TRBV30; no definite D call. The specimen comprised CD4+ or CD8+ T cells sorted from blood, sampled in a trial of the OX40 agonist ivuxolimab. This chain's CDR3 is CVWSTTLGNTIYF. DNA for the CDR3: TGTGTCTGGAGCACGACTCTAGGAAACACCATATATTTT.